This T cell receptor beta chain was sequenced for a study of regulatory T cells in long-lasting Graves disease. Overall study results and limits: Patients with persistent disease showed a bias toward TRBV28, TRBJ1-2 and TRBJ2-5.

This clonotype was seen repeatedly, ten times or more. Its antigen is currently unknown. According to the study, TCR beta libraries were built with iRepertoire HTBI primers and CDR3-region Arm-PCR. Original data processing: Samples jointly harbored roughly 62 TRBV and 14 TRBJ segments. TCRdb reanalysed the multiplex PCR reads using MiXCR and keeps one entry per CDR3 protein. TCRdb's processing, not the study's, gives the V and J calls here. This repertoire shows 530,000 or so distinct CDR3 sequences, 13% found once; its top ten account for roughly a tenth. The V and J ends lost 2 bases and 4 bases respectively, with 11 bases between them. This CDR3 comprises 14 residues. The germline gives CDR1 SGHAT, CDR2 FQNNGV. The time point: newly diagnosed GD, antithyroid drugs for less than 3 months. The TCR library used RNA extracted from PBMCs. Separately, the same data were catalogued under a study of T cells in Graves' hyperthyroidism and ophthalmopathy. That source reports: Primed by the HTBI set, a first-round RT-PCR was run on the TCR CDR3. Stable hyperthyroidism was told apart from ophthalmopathy by a model built on 13 V-J features.

The origin of this receptor is a young man with Graves disease. This chain links TRBV11-2 with TRBJ1-1; D may be TRBD1 (5 bases). Sequencing used peripheral blood mononuclear cells (PBMCs), obtained at new diagnosis, from a patient treated with antithyroid drugs. The CDR3 region has the DNA TGTGCCAGCAGCTTAAGGGGCATGTCCACTGAAGCTTTCTTT. It codes for CASSLRGMSTEAFF.